This T cell receptor (beta chain) was retrieved from a study of early T cells in non-severe SARS-CoV-2 infection. About the research overall: It was bulk RNA from unsorted whole blood that was sequenced, and the chains were unpaired. The study, taken as a whole, reports: The study's VDJdb matching favored anti-spike CD8 responses and missed private and CD4 specificities.

Individual cDNA molecules received unique molecular identifiers during library preparation. MiXCR, applied by TCRdb to the 5' RACE reads, yields one record per CDR3 protein. There are 85,000 to 100,000 distinct CDR3 sequences in the sample; 9.5% to 12% occur only once, and roughly 5% lies in the top ten. Note on this clonotype: Its antigen is unknown.

Sequenced material: whole blood. This receptor was taken from an adult who was a healthcare worker with PCR-confirmed SARS-CoV-2 infection or an uninfected control (not recorded which).

CDR3 amino acids: CASSYSRGGYEQYF. In DNA form, the CDR3 reads TGTGCCAGCAGCTACTCGCGAGGGGGCTACGAGCAGTACTTC. The V gene is TRBV5-4, the J gene TRBJ2-7; D perhaps matches TRBD1 (6 bases). CDR1 is SGHNT and CDR2 is YYREEE in the germline V gene (reference sequence). The CDR3 length is 14 residues. With 3 bases removed from V and 3 bases from J, the gap between germline ends came to 13 bases.